This T cell receptor beta chain was captured in a study of prognosis after radiotherapy for stage I lung cancer listed by TCRdb under 2021. Regarding the research as a whole: Around 20 stage I NSCLC patients were enrolled in Nanjing, China, between 2018 and early 2019. Image-guided IMRT or VMAT was used to deliver SBRT in 3 to 5 fractions at a biologically effective dose of at least 100 Gy. Every patient was deemed medically inoperable, around 11 because of comorbidities and roughly 7 because they refused surgery. For each of the 20 or so patients, one blood sample was taken before SBRT and one after, so the study sequenced some 40 samples in total. Roughly 15 of the patients presented with newly diagnosed primary stage I lung tumors; several had oligometastatic NSCLC following surgical resection of the primary tumor. Tumor histology was squamous cell carcinoma in more than five patients and adenocarcinoma in roughly 12. Distant metastases were developed by four of the 19 patients after SBRT, at a median of around seven months, whereas no significant progression was observed in the other 15 patients. SBRT was not combined with any concurrent therapy in any patient. Peripheral blood TCR beta repertoires were profiled in stage I NSCLC patients before and after stereotactic body radiotherapy, and the repertoires were related to distant failure. The cohort was made up of 10 to 15 men and a handful of women, with a median age of approximately 74 years and an age range of about 50 to 90 years. Study-level results and caveats: TRBV and TRBJ usage frequencies reportedly differed by metastasis status, in two V genes at baseline and in fewer than ten V and two J genes after SBRT. Tumor specificity of expanded TCR clones was not determined. None of the reported P values were adjusted for multiple comparisons. The study was limited by its small cohort and short follow-up, and the findings require independent validation. Unique TCR clone counts fell after SBRT (median about 9,800 before versus under 8,000 after; Wilcoxon paired P=0.011). Post-SBRT Shannon entropy and its change from baseline were lower in patients who developed distant metastases; baseline Shannon entropy was not associated with metastases.

V is pruned by 4 bases and J by 8 bases, leaving 7 bases of the junction without a gene match. Looking up the germline V gene (reference sequence) yields CDR1 SGHAT and CDR2 FQDESV. The CDR3, from cysteine to phenylalanine, totals 15 residues. Only the CDR3 DNA stays, 45 bases, in frame from base 1. A history of other malignancies or of prior chemotherapy or radiotherapy was absent in all patients, and node-negative disease was shown on CT and PET/CT in all patients. At each of the two time points, 5.5 to 7.5 milliliters of peripheral venous blood were collected into EDTA tubes. Ficoll-Paque Plus density-gradient centrifugation was used to isolate PBMCs. Right after collection, samples were placed at -80 degrees C and kept there until analysis. This clonotype is classified as medium-sized (0.01 to 0.1%). The specificity of this receptor is unknown. No per-base quality is available; no much larger clone lies one base away.

The TCR beta CDR3 region was amplified from genomic DNA by two rounds of multiplex PCR. The first PCR round used primers specific to each TRBV and TRBJ gene, with sequences filed in Chinese patent CN105087789A. Universal primers were used in the second round of PCR. The Roche High Pure PCR Template Preparation Kit was used to extract genomic DNA from frozen PBMCs. Libraries were sequenced paired-end with 151 bp reads on an Illumina HiSeq 3000. As for how the authors treated the data: Raw reads lacking the multiplex PCR primer sequences were removed with CutAdapt. High-quality paired reads were merged into contigs with PEAR. By aligning each contig to reference sequences, MiXCR assigned the TRB V, D and J gene segments to that contig. CDR3 sequences were clustered by base quality and sequence similarity to remove sequencing errors. Diversity was measured as Shannon entropy normalized by the natural log of productive TCR sequence number. One minus Shannon entropy divided by the natural log of the number of unique clonotypes was used as the definition of clonality. Using the Youden index from ROC curves, the researchers picked the repertoire-metric cut-offs for progression-free survival, and all analyses were carried out in R 3.5.3. TCRdb took the public reads, trimmed them with fastp at Q25, ran MiXCR for clone calling and kept in-frame beta chains. Every entry covers one CDR3 protein and lists the most common genes and DNA from its rows. The V and J calls were not made by the authors but by TCRdb's processing. This sample has some 30,000 distinct CDR3 sequences in its table, and approximately 51% of those were observed once. Approximately 15% of the sample comes from the top ten.

The origin of this receptor is a donor over 45 with non-small cell lung cancer. Sequences were derived from PBMCs, sampled before or after stereotactic body radiation therapy (not recorded which). The chain is made from TRBV11-1 and TRBJ2-1, with TRBD2 matching 11 junction bases. The DNA is as follows: TGTGCCAGCAGCTCTAGCGGGAGGTCCCTCGATGAGCAGTTCTTC. This sequence encodes CASSSSGRSLDEQFF.